The 24 T cell receptor beta chains listed next were all sequenced from one sample in a study of shared clonotypes between healthy human individuals. Data came from immunoSEQ multiplex PCR; TCRdb stores just in-frame clones and leaves some out. The table includes more than 1,200,000 clones, around 98.5% detected once. Sequenced input: naive CD4+ T cells sorted from blood. Subset noted: CD45RA+ positively selected. These receptor sequences come from a man between 25 and 39 years old in good health.

This rearrangement joins TRBV5-4 to TRBJ2-3; 8 nucleotides line up with TRBD2. The V and J ends lost 3 bases and 3 bases, in that order; junction bases with no gene match: 6. The CDR3 totals 15 residues. Germline loops: CDR1 SGHNT, CDR2 YYREEE (reference sequence). The CDR3 DNA sequence: TGTGCCAGCAGCTCGAAGCGGGAGCTGACAGATACGCAGTATTTT. Translated, it gives CASSSKRELTDTQYF.

The rearrangement uses TRBV18 and TRBJ2-1; TRBD2 agrees at 11 bases. This CDR3 region has 17 residues. Germline CDR1 reads KGHSH; CDR2 reads LQKENI. J lost 4 bases, V lost 4 bases, and 9 bases had no gene match. CDR3 nucleotide sequence: TGTGCCAGCTCACTCCCCCCGCGGACTAGCGGGTACAATGAGCAGTTCTTC. This encodes CASSLPPRTSGYNEQFF.

The genes are TRBV11-3 and TRBJ1-1; D gene ambiguous. The CDR3 is 15 amino acids. Germline loops: CDR1 SGHNT, CDR2 YENEEA. The V and J ends lost 1 base and 0 bases respectively, with 9 bases between them. Here the CDR3 DNA reads TGTGCCAGCAGCTTAGGGCAGTTGTTGAACACTGAAGCTTTCTTT. Its protein is CASSLGQLLNTEAFF. Complete variable domain (other parts from reference TRBV11-3 and TRBJ1-1): EAGVVQSPRYKIIEKKQPVAFWCNPISGHNTLYWYLQNLGQGPELLIRYENEEAVDDSQLPKDRFSAERLKGVDSTLKIQPAELGDSAVYLCASSLGQLLNTEAFFGQGTRLTVV.

This chain connects TRBV6-1 to TRBJ2-1; possible D gene TRBD1, 6 bases. The length of the CDR3 is 18 residues. CDR1 and CDR2 from the germline V gene are MNHNS and SASEGT. V was shortened by 4 bases and J by 4 bases, with 23 bases between the two germline ends. CDR3 loop: CASSAIRGTRKVYNEQFF. The CDR3 DNA follows: TGTGCCAGCAGTGCGATAAGGGGGACCCGGAAGGTTTACAATGAGCAGTTCTTC.

This clone was recorded once. V and J are TRBV2 and TRBJ1-5; 7 bases are a match to TRBD1. This CDR3 is 14 amino acids long. J was trimmed by 6 bases and V by 5 bases; bases with no gene match: 7. Germline CDR1 is SNHLY and CDR2 is FYNNEI. CDR3 sequence reads: CASSLDREVQPQHF. Here the CDR3 DNA reads TGTGCCAGCAGTCTAGACAGGGAGGTTCAGCCCCAGCATTTT.

V gene TRBV18 combines with J gene TRBJ2-7; 11 nucleotides match TRBD1. Trimming took 0 bases from V and 3 from J; bases not matched to a gene: 1. This CDR3 contains 15 residues. Germline values: CDR1 KGHSH, CDR2 LQKENI. DNA for the CDR3: TGTGCCAGCTCACCACCGGGACAGGGGGGCTACGAGCAGTACTTC. It codes for CASSPPGQGGYEQYF. Complete variable domain (other parts from reference TRBV18 and TRBJ2-7): NAGVMQNPRHLVRRRGQEARLRCSPMKGHSHVYWYRQLPEEGLKFMVYLQKENIIDESGMPKERFSAEFPKEGPSILRIQQVVRGDSAAYFCASSPPGQGGYEQYFGPGTRLTVT.

The rearrangement joins TRBV10-3 to TRBJ2-1, with D perhaps TRBD2 (5 bases). The CDR3 covers 15 residues. V shed 7 bases and J shed 10 bases, with 23 bases lying between them. From germline, CDR1 is ENHRY and CDR2 SYGVKD. CDR3 nucleotide sequence: TGTGCCATCAAATTCGGGGAGTACCCATCGGCGGAGCAGTTCTTC. Amino acid sequence: CAIKFGEYPSAEQFF.

This clone was seen once. The chain employs TRBV7-2 and TRBJ2-4; tentatively, D is TRBD1 (7 bases). Trimming stripped 1 base from V and 7 bases from J, with 14 bases between. The CDR3 contains 15 residues. CDR1 is SGHTA, CDR2 FQGNSA, per germline. This CDR3 is CASSLDVRGRNIQYF. CDR3 in DNA: TGTGCCAGCAGCTTAGATGTCAGGGGGAGGAACATTCAGTACTTC.

This chain connects TRBV6-5 to TRBJ1-1, with D tentatively TRBD1 (6 bases). Per germline, CDR1 MNHEY and CDR2 SVGAGI. The CDR3 has 14 amino acids. Deletions cut 6 bases from V and 0 bases from J, with 11 bases between. In nucleotides, the CDR3 is TGTGCCAGCAGAGTGGACAGCCTGAACACTGAAGCTTTCTTT. Translating gives CASRVDSLNTEAFF.

J is TRBJ2-1 and V is TRBV5-1; 13 bases align to TRBD2. This CDR3 region has 17 residues. Germline values: CDR1 SGHRS, CDR2 YFSETQ. J was trimmed by 5 bases and V by 1 base; bases with no gene match: 6. The CDR3 loop reads CASSLWTSGRPNNEQFF. CDR3 in DNA: TGCGCCAGCAGCTTGTGGACTAGCGGGAGACCAAACAATGAGCAGTTCTTC.

This chain uses TRBV6-1 with TRBJ1-5; TRBD1 is a possible D gene (5 bases). The CDR3 consists of 14 residues. The ends were cut back, 1 base at V and 3 bases at J, with 7 bases in the middle. In germline, CDR1 is MNHNS, CDR2 SASEGT. CDR3 region: CASSEGGNNQPQHF. DNA for the CDR3: TGTGCCAGCAGTGAAGGGGGGAACAATCAGCCCCAGCATTTT.

The chain combines TRBV29-1 with TRBJ2-5; 10 bases align to TRBD1. V shed 6 bases, J shed 5 bases, and the junction held 6 bases outside the gene matches. Looked up from germline, CDR1 is SQVTM and CDR2 is ANQGSEA. The CDR3 contains 13 residues. This chain's CDR3 is CSVHRTGGETQYF. The CDR3 bases are TGCAGCGTCCATAGGACAGGGGGGGAGACCCAGTACTTC. The full variable domain, rest sourced from reference TRBV29-1 and TRBJ2-5, is SAVISQKPSRDICQRGTSLTIQCQVDSQVTMMFWYRQQPGQSLTLIATANQGSEATYESGFVIDKFPISRPNLTFSTLTVSNMSPEDSSIYLCSVHRTGGETQYFGPGTRLLVL.

The chain links TRBV6-1 to TRBJ2-2; TRBD2 is a possible D gene (5 bases). The germline gives CDR1 MNHNS, CDR2 SASEGT. CDR3 size: 13 residues. The V end lost 4 bases, the J end lost 7 bases, and 10 bases lay between the germline ends. In nucleotides, the CDR3 is TGTGCCAGCAGTGGCATCGAGGGCGGGGAGCTGTTTTTT. This sequence encodes CASSGIEGGELFF.

The chain joins TRBV20-1 to TRBJ2-5; D is unresolved. The germline V gene encodes CDR1 DFQATT and CDR2 SNEGSKA (reference sequence). This CDR3 has 11 amino acids. V was pared by 6 bases and J by 5 bases, with 10 bases between. CDR3 residues: CSAEVGETQYF. The CDR3 region has the DNA TGCAGTGCCGAAGTCGGGGAGACCCAGTACTTC.

The rearrangement uses TRBV27 and TRBJ2-7; no clear D gene. This CDR3 has 12 amino acids. With 8 bases removed from V and 4 bases from J, the gap between germline ends came to 12 bases. Germline CDR1 reads MNHEY; CDR2 reads SMNVEV (reference sequence). The CDR3 sequence: CASRPDGYEQYF. DNA of the CDR3: TGTGCCAGCCGCCCGGACGGGTACGAGCAGTACTTC.

The V gene is TRBV19, the J gene TRBJ1-5; the D is unclear. CDR1 is LNHDA and CDR2 is SQIVND in the germline V gene (reference sequence). The V and J ends lost 3 bases and 5 bases respectively, with 14 bases between them. The CDR3 is 15 residues long. The CDR3 spells CASSMEGFGDQPQHF. The CDR3 DNA follows: TGTGCCAGTAGTATGGAAGGGTTCGGGGATCAGCCCCAGCATTTT.

The chain is built from TRBV2 and TRBJ1-2; D perhaps matches TRBD1 (5 bases). CDR3 length: 13 residues. V was clipped by 4 bases and J by 3 bases, with 9 bases between them. Looked up from germline, CDR1 is SNHLY and CDR2 is FYNNEI. CDR3 amino acids: CASSAGTHYGYTF. Here the CDR3 DNA reads TGTGCCAGCAGTGCCGGGACTCACTATGGCTACACCTTC. The variable domain in full, with the rest retrieved from reference TRBV2 and TRBJ1-2, is EPEVTQTPSHQVTQMGQEVILRCVPISNHLYFYWYRQILGQKVEFLVSFYNNEISEKSEIFDDQFSVERPDGSNFTLKIRSTKLEDSAMYFCASSAGTHYGYTFGSGTRLTVV.

J is TRBJ1-5 and V is TRBV18; TRBD1 matches 8 bases. This CDR3 is built from 15 residues. Per germline, CDR1 KGHSH and CDR2 LQKENI. V lost 3 bases to trimming and J lost 4 bases; unmatched junction nucleotides: 5. The CDR3 DNA is TGTGCCAGCTCACCCGGCCGGGACAGGAATCAGCCCCAGCATTTT. Protein product: CASSPGRDRNQPQHF.

The rearrangement joins TRBV2 to TRBJ2-7; either TRBD1 or TRBD2 may supply D (6 bases each). Germline lookup yields CDR1 SNHLY and CDR2 FYNNEI. CDR3 length equals 16 residues. The V end lost 7 bases, the J end lost 3 bases, and 22 bases lay between the germline ends. The CDR3 protein is CASTWGRRAGHYEQYF. The CDR3 DNA reads as TGTGCCAGCACTTGGGGCCGAAGGGCGGGACACTACGAGCAGTACTTC.

This sequence joins TRBV5-1 and TRBJ2-1, with 8 bases fitting TRBD2. CDR3 length: 15 amino acids. The germline CDR1 and CDR2 sequences are SGHRS and YFSETQ. V shed 4 bases and J 0 bases; nucleotides not matched to a gene: 3. CDR3 coding DNA: TGCGCCAGCAGCAATAGCGGGGACTCCTACAATGAGCAGTTCTTC. As protein: CASSNSGDSYNEQFF.

The chain carries TRBV7-2 and TRBJ1-5; D is unclear. The germline V gene has CDR1 SGHTA and CDR2 FQGNSA. The ends were cut back, 1 base at V and 6 bases at J, with 13 bases in the middle. There are 15 residues in the CDR3. DNA of the CDR3: TGTGCCAGCAGCTTAGATGGCAGCGCGGCTCAGCCCCAGCATTTT. It translates to CASSLDGSAAQPQHF.

This chain joins TRBV2 and TRBJ1-1; D is uncertain. CDR3 size: 14 residues. Germline loops: CDR1 SNHLY, CDR2 FYNNEI. Trimming shortened V by 6 bases and J by 4 bases, and 15 bases separated the two germline ends. DNA of the CDR3: TGTGCCAGCAGCCCTCGTGGGTCGGTCACTGAAGCTTTCTTT. Translating gives CASSPRGSVTEAFF.

This chain links TRBV5-1 with TRBJ1-1; 9 bases are a match to TRBD1. The CDR3 is 13 amino acids. Germline V gives CDR1 SGHRS, CDR2 YFSETQ. V shed 4 bases and J 7 bases; nucleotides not matched to a gene: 5. CDR3 sequence reads: CASSLGQGYEAFF. The CDR3 DNA reads as TGCGCCAGCAGCCTGGGACAGGGTTATGAAGCTTTCTTT.

V gene TRBV6-6 combines with J gene TRBJ1-1; D possibly corresponds to TRBD1 (6 bases). CDR3 length: 15 residues. Trimming removed 7 bases at V and 1 base at J, with 16 bases between. CDR1 and CDR2 from the germline V gene are MNHNY and SVGAGI (reference sequence). The CDR3 here is CASTITGLTNTEAFF. CDR3 DNA sequence: TGTGCCAGCACCATAACAGGGTTGACGAACACTGAAGCTTTCTTT.